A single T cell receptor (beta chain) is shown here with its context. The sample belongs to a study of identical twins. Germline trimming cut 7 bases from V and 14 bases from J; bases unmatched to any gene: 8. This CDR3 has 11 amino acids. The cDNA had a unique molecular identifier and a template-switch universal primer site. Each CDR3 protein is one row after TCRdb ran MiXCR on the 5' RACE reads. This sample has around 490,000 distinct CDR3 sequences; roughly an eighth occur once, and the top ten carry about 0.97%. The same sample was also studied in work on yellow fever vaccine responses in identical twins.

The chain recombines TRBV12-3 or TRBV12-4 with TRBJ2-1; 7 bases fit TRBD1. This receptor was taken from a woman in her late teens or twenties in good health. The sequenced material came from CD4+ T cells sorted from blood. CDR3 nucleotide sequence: TGTGCCAGCAATAGACAGGGTATTAAGTTCTTC. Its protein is CASNRQGIKFF.